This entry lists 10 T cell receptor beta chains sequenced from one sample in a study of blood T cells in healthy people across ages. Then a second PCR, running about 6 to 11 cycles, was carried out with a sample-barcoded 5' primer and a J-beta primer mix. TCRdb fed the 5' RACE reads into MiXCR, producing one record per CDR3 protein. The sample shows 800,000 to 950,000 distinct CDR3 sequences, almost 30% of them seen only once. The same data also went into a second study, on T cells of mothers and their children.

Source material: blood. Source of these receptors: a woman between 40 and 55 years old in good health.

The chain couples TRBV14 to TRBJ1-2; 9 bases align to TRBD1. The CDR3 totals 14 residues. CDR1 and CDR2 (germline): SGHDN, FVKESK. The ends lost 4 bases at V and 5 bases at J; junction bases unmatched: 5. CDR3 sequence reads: CASSPLGQGYGYTF. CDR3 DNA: TGTGCCAGCAGCCCCCTGGGACAGGGTTATGGCTACACCTTC.

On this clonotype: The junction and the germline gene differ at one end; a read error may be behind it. As DNA, the CDR3 is TGTGCCAGTAGCTCTAACCAGATGACCCAGTACTTC. Translating it yields CASSSNQMTQYF. V is TRBV5-5 and J is TRBJ2-7, with D uncertain. The J call may be mistaken, given a closer DNA end match to TRBJ2-5. The CDR3 is made up of 12 amino acids. Germline-derived CDR1 and CDR2 are SGHKS and YYEKEE (reference sequence).

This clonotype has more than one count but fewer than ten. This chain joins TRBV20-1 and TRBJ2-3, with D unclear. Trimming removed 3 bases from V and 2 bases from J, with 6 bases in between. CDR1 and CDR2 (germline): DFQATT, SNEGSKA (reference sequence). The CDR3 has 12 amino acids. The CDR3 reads CSASPNTDTQYF. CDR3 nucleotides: TGCAGTGCTAGTCCCAACACAGATACGCAGTATTTT.

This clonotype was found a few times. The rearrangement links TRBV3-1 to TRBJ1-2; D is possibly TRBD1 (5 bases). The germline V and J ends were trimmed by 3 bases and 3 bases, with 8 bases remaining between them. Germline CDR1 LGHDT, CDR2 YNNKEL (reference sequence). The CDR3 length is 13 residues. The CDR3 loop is CASSQGVHYGYTF. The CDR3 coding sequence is TGTGCCAGCAGCCAGGGGGTCCACTATGGCTACACCTTC.

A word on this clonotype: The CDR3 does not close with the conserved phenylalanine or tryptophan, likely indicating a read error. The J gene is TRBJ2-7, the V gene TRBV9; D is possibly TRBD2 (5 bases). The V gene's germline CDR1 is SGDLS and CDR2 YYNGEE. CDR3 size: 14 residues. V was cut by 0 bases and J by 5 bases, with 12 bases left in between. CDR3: CASSVGPGKDEQYC. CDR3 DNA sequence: TGTGCCAGCAGCGTAGGACCGGGGAAGGACGAGCAGTACTGC.

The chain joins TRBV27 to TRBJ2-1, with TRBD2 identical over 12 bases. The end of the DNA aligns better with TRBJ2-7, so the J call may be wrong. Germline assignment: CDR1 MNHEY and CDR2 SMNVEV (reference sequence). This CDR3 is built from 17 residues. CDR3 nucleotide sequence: TGTGCCAGCAGAGAAGGACTAGCGGGGTTACTCTACAATGAGCAGTACTTC. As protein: CASREGLAGLLYNEQYF.

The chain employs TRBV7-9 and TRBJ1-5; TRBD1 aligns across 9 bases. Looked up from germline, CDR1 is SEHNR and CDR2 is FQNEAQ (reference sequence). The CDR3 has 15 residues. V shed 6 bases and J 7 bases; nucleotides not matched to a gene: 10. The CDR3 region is CASSGTGNNLQPQHF. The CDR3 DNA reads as TGTGCCAGCAGTGGGACAGGGAACAATCTGCAGCCCCAGCATTTT. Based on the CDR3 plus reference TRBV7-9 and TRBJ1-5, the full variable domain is DTGVSQNPRHKITKRGQNVTFRCDPISEHNRLYWYRQTLGQGPEFLTYFQNEAQLEKSRLLSDRFSAERPKGSFSTLEIQRTEQGDSAMYLCASSGTGNNLQPQHFGDGTRLSIL.

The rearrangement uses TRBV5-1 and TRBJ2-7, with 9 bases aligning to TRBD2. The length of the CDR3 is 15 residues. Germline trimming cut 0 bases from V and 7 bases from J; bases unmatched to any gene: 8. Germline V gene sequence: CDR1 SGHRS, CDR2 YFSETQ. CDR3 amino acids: CASSLVLAGSGEQYF. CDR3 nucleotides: TGCGCCAGCAGCTTGGTCCTAGCGGGGTCGGGGGAGCAGTACTTC.

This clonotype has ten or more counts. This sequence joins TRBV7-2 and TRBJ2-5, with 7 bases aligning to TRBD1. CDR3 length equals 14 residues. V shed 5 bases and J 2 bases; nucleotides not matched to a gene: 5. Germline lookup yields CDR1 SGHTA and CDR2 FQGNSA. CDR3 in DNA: TGTGCCAGCAGCCTTATGGGACAGCAAGAGACCCAGTACTTC. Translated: CASSLMGQQETQYF.

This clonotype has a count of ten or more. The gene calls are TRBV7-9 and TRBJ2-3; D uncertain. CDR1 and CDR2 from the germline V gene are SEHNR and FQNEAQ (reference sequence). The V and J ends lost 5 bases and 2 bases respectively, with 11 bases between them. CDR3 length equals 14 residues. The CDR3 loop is CASSPQVSTDTQYF. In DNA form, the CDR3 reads TGTGCCAGCAGCCCCCAGGTGTCCACAGATACGCAGTATTTT.